Presented here are 18 T cell receptor beta chains from one specimen sequenced in a study of tumor and adjacent non-tumor tissue in lung cancer. The library came from three nested PCR rounds adapted from ARM-PCR protocols. Via MiXCR, TCRdb re-called the multiplex PCR reads, giving one row per CDR3 protein. The sample holds around 140,000 distinct CDR3 sequences; around 66% are singletons and the top ten take roughly 18%. The template was RNA from unsorted bulk tissue. The sample was lung tumor tissue. The origin of the receptors is a man aged 55 to 69 with small cell lung cancer.

With respect to this clonotype: A much larger clone differs from this one at a single base, so this may be a read error. The chain joins TRBV5-6 to TRBJ2-3; D gene unclear. In germline, CDR1 is SGHDT, CDR2 YYEEEE. The CDR3 runs to 14 residues. The CDR3 DNA follows: TGTGCCAGCAGCCCTCGGTGGTCGGCAGATATGCAGTATTTT. Translated: CASSPRWSADMQYF.

On this clonotype itself: No conserved phenylalanine or tryptophan is present at the end of the CDR3, so a read error is the likely explanation. The limits of the CDR3 on the DNA are not certain, so only TCRdb's listed CDR3 is given. The genes are TRBV29-1 and TRBJ1-5; the D call in the table, TRBD1, was not verified against the DNA. The CDR3 comprises 13 residues, both ends counted. From germline, CDR1 is SQVTM and CDR2 ANQGSEA. The CDR3 sequence is CSVEQGRGQPHHY.

Turning to this clonotype: The junction departs from the called germline gene at one end, perhaps through a read error. The gene calls are TRBV20-1 and TRBJ2-3; 7 bases are a match to TRBD2. The CDR3 spans 14 residues. CDR1 and CDR2 (germline): DFQATT, SNEGSKA (reference sequence). The CDR3 loop reads CSARLAVSIDTQYF. The CDR3, as DNA: TGCAGTGCTAGACTAGCGGTTAGCATAGATACGCAGTATTTT.

The CDR3: CASSLAAVWEEKQYF. CDR3 in DNA: TGTGCCAGCAGCTTAGCAGCCGTCTGGGAGGAAAAGCAGTACTTC. The gene calls are TRBV11-1 and TRBJ2-7, with D possibly matching TRBD2 (6 bases). V was trimmed by 0 bases and J by 8 bases, leaving 17 bases between them. Germline CDR1 reads SGHAT; CDR2 reads FQDESV (reference sequence). The CDR3 length is 15 residues.

This clonotype has only a few counts. This sequence joins TRBV4-1 and TRBJ2-5; D possibly uses TRBD1 or TRBD2 (6 bases each). The CDR3 extends over 15 amino acids. V gave up 4 bases and J gave up 3 bases, with 15 bases separating them. Germline lookup yields CDR1 MGHRA and CDR2 YSYEKL. Here the CDR3 reads CASSPGGREKETQYF. The CDR3 nucleotides are TGCGCCAGCAGCCCCGGGGGCAGGGAAAAAGAGACCCAGTACTTC.

Notes on this clonotype: Sequence at one end of the junction differs from germline and may be a read error. This sequence joins TRBV6-1 and TRBJ2-7; either TRBD1 or TRBD2 may fit D (6 bases each). The CDR3 runs to 16 residues. CDR1 MNHNS and CDR2 SASEGT come from the germline V gene. CDR3 sequence (DNA): TGTGCCGGCAGTGAAGAGGGGGGCAGGGTTTCCTACGAGCAGTACTTC. Its protein product is CAGSEEGGRVSYEQYF.

Details on this clonotype: This CDR3 fails to terminate in the conserved phenylalanine or tryptophan, so it likely reflects a read error. V usage is TRBV20-1 and J usage is TRBJ1-2, with unresolved D. The CDR3 is 13 amino acids. Trimming took 5 bases from V and 4 from J, leaving 14 bases between them. Germline CDR1 reads DFQATT; CDR2 reads SNEGSKA (reference sequence). The CDR3, as DNA: TGCAGTGCTGGACCGGACGGATTCTATGGCTACACCTCC. Amino acids: CSAGPDGFYGYTS.

Relative to its sample, this clonotype is medium-sized. The V gene is TRBV11-2, the J gene TRBJ2-5, with 15 positions matching TRBD2. CDR3 length: 15 amino acids. V lost 6 bases to trimming and J lost 5 bases; unmatched junction nucleotides: 4. CDR1 and CDR2 from the germline V gene are SGHAT and FQNNGV. CDR3 protein: CASRGLAGGVETQYF. The CDR3 DNA follows: TGTGCCAGCAGGGGACTAGCGGGAGGCGTGGAGACCCAGTACTTC.

This clonotype was recorded only once. At one of its ends the junction is not consistent with the germline gene, which may arise from a read error. The chain couples TRBV11-2 to TRBJ2-6; the D gene is possibly TRBD1 (5 bases). The CDR3 contains 16 residues. Germline V CDR1 and CDR2: SGHAT, FQNNGV. This CDR3 reads CASSSSARSGANFLTF. The CDR3 nucleotides read TGTGCCAGCAGCTCGTCAGCCAGGTCTGGGGCCAACTTCCTGACTTTC.

The chain uses TRBV12-3 or TRBV12-4 and TRBJ2-7; no reliable D call. The CDR3 sequence is 14 residues long. V was pared by 3 bases and J by 5 bases, with 14 bases between. The CDR3 protein is CASSFGNLRNEQYF. CDR3 nucleotide sequence: TGTGCCAGCAGTTTTGGGAATCTGAGGAACGAGCAGTACTTC.

In regard to this clonotype: One end of the junction is discordant with germline, which a read error may explain. The V and J genes are TRBV4-1 and TRBJ2-1; 10 bases are shared with TRBD2. Per the germline V gene, CDR1 is MGHRA and CDR2 is YSYEKL. The CDR3 spans 14 residues. CDR3 amino acids: CASSQEWPGTSVVF. DNA for the CDR3: TGCGCCAGCAGCCAAGAATGGCCCGGGACTAGCGTGGTCTTC.

The chain carries TRBV29-1 and TRBJ2-5, with no clear D. The ends were cut back, 4 bases at V and 14 bases at J, with 20 bases in the middle. CDR1 and CDR2 (germline): SQVTM, ANQGSEA. The CDR3 is 12 amino acids. The CDR3 DNA reads as TGCAGCGTTGGGCAATTTGGAGAGACCCGATACTTC. Its translation: CSVGQFGETRYF.

A single count supports this clonotype. Germline is not matched at one junction end, which may reflect a read error. CDR3 in amino acids: CSTRDPQGVHYGYTF. The CDR3 nucleotides are TGCAGTACTAGAGATCCCCAGGGGGTCCACTATGGCTACACCTTC. The J gene is TRBJ1-2, the V gene TRBV20-1; TRBD1 matches 7 bases. The germline V gene has CDR1 DFQATT and CDR2 SNEGSKA (reference sequence). The CDR3 extends over 15 amino acids.

CDR3 residues: CASNLAGGPADTQYF. The CDR3 DNA follows: TGTGCCAGCAATCTAGCGGGAGGGCCTGCAGATACGCAGTATTTT. The J gene is TRBJ2-3, the V gene TRBV6-5, with 12 nucleotides matching TRBD2. The CDR3 is made up of 15 amino acids. Germline assignment: CDR1 MNHEY and CDR2 SVGAGI. The V and J ends lost 7 bases and 4 bases, in that order; junction bases with no gene match: 6.

This clonotype was seen more than once but under ten times. The rearrangement uses TRBV6-1 and TRBJ2-2; TRBD1 agrees at 7 bases. The length of the CDR3 is 17 residues. Germline assignment: CDR1 MNHNS and CDR2 SASEGT. The ends lost 8 bases at V and 0 bases at J; junction bases unmatched: 12. The CDR3 DNA sequence: TGTGCCAGCTACGGGACAGTGGGACGAGCGAACACCGGGGAGCTGTTTTTT. Protein sequence: CASYGTVGRANTGELFF.

This clonotype has a single count. A single base separates this from a much larger clone, so it may be a read error. V usage is TRBV20-1 and J usage is TRBJ2-3, with TRBD2 matching over 7 bases. CDR1 DFQATT and CDR2 SNEGSKA come from the germline V gene (reference sequence). CDR3 length: 18 residues. The V segment lost 6 bases and the J segment 2 bases; nucleotides outside the gene matches: 20. The CDR3 loop reads CSATQPASREAPTDTQYF. CDR3 sequence (DNA): TGCAGTGCCACTCAACCCGCATCACGGGAGGCCCCCACAGATACGCAGTATTTT.

The chain is built from TRBV9 and TRBJ2-1, with TRBD2 as a possible D gene (6 bases). From germline, CDR1 is SGDLS and CDR2 YYNGEE. V lost 3 bases and J 10 bases, leaving 20 bases between the germline ends. There are 15 residues in the CDR3. The CDR3 protein is CASSALGGVLREQFF. CDR3 in DNA: TGTGCCAGCAGCGCCCTCGGAGGGGTTTTAAGGGAGCAGTTCTTC.

A note on this clonotype: An end of the junction does not agree with germline; a read error may underlie this. CDR3 sequence reads: CASSLTSNGETQHF. DNA for the CDR3: TGCGCCAGCAGCTTAACTAGCAATGGGGAGACCCAGCACTTC. The chain is built from TRBV5-1 and TRBJ2-5; TRBD2 is a possible D gene (6 bases). This CDR3 is 14 amino acids long. Germline CDR1 SGHRS, CDR2 YFSETQ. The full variable domain, with the rest looked up from reference TRBV5-1 and TRBJ2-5, is KAGVTQTPRYLIKTRGQQVTLSCSPISGHRSVSWYQQTPGQGLQFLFEYFSETQRNKGNFPGRFSGRQFSNSRSEMNVSTLELGDSALYLCASSLTSNGETQHFGPGTRLLVL.